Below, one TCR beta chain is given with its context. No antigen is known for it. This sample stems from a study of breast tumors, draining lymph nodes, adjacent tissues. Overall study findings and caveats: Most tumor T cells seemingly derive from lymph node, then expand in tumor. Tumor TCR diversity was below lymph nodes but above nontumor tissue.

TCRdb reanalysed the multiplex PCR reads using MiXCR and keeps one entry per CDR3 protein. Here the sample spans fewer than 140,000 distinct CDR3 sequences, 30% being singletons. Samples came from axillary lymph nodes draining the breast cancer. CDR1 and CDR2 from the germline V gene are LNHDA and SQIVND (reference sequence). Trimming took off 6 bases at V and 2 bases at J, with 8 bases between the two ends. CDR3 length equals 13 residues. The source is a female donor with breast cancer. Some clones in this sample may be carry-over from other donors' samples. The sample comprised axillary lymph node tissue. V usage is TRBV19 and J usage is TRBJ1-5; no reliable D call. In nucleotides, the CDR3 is TGTGCCAGTAGGGGGATTGGCAATCAGCCCCAGCATTTT. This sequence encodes CASRGIGNQPQHF.